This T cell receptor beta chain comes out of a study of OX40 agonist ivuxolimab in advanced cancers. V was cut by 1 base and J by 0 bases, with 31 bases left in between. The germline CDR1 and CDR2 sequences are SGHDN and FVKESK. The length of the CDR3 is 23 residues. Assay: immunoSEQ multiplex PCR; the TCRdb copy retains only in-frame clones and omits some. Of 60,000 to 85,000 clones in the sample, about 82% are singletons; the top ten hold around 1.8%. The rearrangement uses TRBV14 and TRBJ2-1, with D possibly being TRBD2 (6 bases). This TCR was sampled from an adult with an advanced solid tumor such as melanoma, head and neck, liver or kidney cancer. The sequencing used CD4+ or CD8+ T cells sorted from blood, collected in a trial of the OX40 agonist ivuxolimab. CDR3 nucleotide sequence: TGTGCCAGCAGCCAAGCCCCCCGATTTCAGGGAGGCAGCATATCAAGCTCCTACAATGAGCAGTTCTTC. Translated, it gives CASSQAPRFQGGSISSSYNEQFF.